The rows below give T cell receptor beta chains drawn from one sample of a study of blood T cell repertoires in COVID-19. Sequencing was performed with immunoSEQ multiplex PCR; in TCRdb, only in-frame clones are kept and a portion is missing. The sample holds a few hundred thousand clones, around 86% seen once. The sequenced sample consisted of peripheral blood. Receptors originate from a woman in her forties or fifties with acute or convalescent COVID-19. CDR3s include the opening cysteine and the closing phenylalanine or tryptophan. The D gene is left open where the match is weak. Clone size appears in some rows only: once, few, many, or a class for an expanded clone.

TGTGCCACCAGCAGCGAGCGGGCCAACTACAATGAGCAGTTCTTC,CATSSERANYNEQFF,.,.,TRBV15,TRBJ2-1
TGTGCCAGCAGTTTTAGGGAGGGATTTTCTGGAAACACCATATATTTT,CASSFREGFSGNTIYF,.,.,TRBV27,TRBJ1-3
TGTGCCAGCTCACAACGACAGATGCTAAATAACCAGCCCCAGCATTTT,CASSQRQMLNNQPQHF,.,.,TRBV18,TRBJ1-5
TGCGCCAGCAGCTCGACAGGGGGCTCCCGGGCCGAGCAGTACTTC,CASSSTGGSRAEQYF,TRBD1,.,TRBV5-1,TRBJ2-7
TGCGCCAGCAGAGATTCATTCGGGACAGGTAACACTGAAGCTTTCTTT,CASRDSFGTGNTEAFF,TRBD1,few,TRBV5-1,TRBJ1-1
TGTGCCAGTAGTAACAGGGGCGTCGACACTGAAGCTTTCTTT,CASSNRGVDTEAFF,TRBD1,.,TRBV19,TRBJ1-1
TGCAGTGCGAGAGGGGCAGGGGAAGTCTTC,CSARGAGEVF,.,.,TRBV20-1,TRBJ2-1
TGTGCCAGCAGTCGTACGGGACAGGGGAAGAGCTCCTACGAGCAGTACTTC,CASSRTGQGKSSYEQYF,TRBD1,.,TRBV6-6,TRBJ2-7
TGTGCCAGCAATCCCCGGGACAGGGGTGGCTACACCTTC,CASNPRDRGGYTF,TRBD1,.,TRBV5-6,TRBJ1-2
TGCGCCAGCAGCTTGACCGGGGGCTCCTACAATGAGCAGTTCTTC,CASSLTGGSYNEQFF,.,.,TRBV5-1,TRBJ2-1
TGCAGTGCTAGTGGGGGGACTAGCGGGATCCGCAAGCAGTTCTTC,CSASGGTSGIRKQFF,TRBD2,.,TRBV20-1,TRBJ2-1